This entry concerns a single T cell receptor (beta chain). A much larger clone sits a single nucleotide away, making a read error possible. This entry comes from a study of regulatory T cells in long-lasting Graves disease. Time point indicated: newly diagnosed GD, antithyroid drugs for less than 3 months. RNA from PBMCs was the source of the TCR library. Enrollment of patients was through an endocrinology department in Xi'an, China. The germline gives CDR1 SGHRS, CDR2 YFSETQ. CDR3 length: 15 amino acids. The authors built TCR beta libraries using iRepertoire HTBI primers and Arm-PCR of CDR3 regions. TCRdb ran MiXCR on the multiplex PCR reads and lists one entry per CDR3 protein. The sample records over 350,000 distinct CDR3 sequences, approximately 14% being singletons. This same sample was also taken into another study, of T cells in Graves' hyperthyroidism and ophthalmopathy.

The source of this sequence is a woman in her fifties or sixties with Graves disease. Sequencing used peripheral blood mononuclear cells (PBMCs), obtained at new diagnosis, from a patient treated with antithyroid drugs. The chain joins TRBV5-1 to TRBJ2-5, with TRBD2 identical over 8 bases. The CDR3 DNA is TGCGCCAACAGCTCCTTACTAGCGGATCAAGAGACCCAGTACTTC. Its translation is CANSSLLADQETQYF.